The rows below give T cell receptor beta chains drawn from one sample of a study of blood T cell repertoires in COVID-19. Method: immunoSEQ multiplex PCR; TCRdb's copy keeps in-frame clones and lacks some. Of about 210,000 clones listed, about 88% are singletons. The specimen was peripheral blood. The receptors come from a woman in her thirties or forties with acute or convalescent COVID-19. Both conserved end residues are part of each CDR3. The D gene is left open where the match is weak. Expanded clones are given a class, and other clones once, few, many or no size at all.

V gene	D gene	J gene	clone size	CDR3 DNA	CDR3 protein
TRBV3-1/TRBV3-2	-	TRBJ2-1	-	TGTGCCAGCAGCCAAGATCCTCGAACCGCGTCGCAGTTCTTC	CASSQDPRTASQFF
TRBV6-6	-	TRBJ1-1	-	TGTGCCAGCAGTCCGACGACAGGTCTGAACACTGAAGCTTTCTTT	CASSPTTGLNTEAFF
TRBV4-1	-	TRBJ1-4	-	TGCGCCAGCAGCCAAGAGGGCAGGCCGTTTGGGGAAAAACTGTTTTTT	CASSQEGRPFGEKLFF
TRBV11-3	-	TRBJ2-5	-	TGTGCCAGCAGCGCCCGGGGTGTAAAGACCCAGTACTTC	CASSARGVKTQYF
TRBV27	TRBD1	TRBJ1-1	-	TGTGCCAGCAGTTTATACAGGGGGCTCACTGAAGCTTTCTTT	CASSLYRGLTEAFF
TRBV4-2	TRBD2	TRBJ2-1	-	TGTGCCAGCAGCCGTAATAGCGGGGGGGCTTGGAATGAGCAGTTCTTC	CASSRNSGGAWNEQFF
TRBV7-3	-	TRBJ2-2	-	TGTGCCAGCAGCTTATCAGGGGAAAACACCGGGGAGCTGTTTTTT	CASSLSGENTGELFF
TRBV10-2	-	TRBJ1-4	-	TGCGCCAGCAGAAGCAGGGATGCTGGCCCTAATGAAAAACTGTTTTTT	CASRSRDAGPNEKLFF
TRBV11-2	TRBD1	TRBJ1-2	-	TGTGCCAGCAGCTTAGCCGGGAGGGGGCCTAGCCTTGGCTACACCTTC	CASSLAGRGPSLGYTF
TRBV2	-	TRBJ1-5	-	TGTGCCAGCAGTCCGGGAGGGCTCAATCAGCCCCAGCATTTT	CASSPGGLNQPQHF
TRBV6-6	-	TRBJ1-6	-	TGTGCCAGCAGTCCCCAGGACATCGCCTCTTCACCCCTCCACTTT	CASSPQDIASSPLHF
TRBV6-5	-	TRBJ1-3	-	TGTGCCAGCAGTTACTCTGGGGGCAGTGGAAACACCATATATTTT	CASSYSGGSGNTIYF
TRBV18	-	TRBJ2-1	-	TGTGCCAGCTCACTCGGGTCCTACAATGAGCAGTTCTTC	CASSLGSYNEQFF
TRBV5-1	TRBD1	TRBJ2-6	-	TGCGCCAGCAGTCAGGGGGCGCCTGGGGCCAACGTCCTGACTTTC	CASSQGAPGANVLTF
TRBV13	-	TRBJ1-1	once	TGTGCCAGCAGCCAGGACGGGGGGATGAGCACTGAAGCTTTCTTT	CASSQDGGMSTEAFF
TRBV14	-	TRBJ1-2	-	TGTGCCAGCAGCAATACCGGCAGGGGCCCGGCCTTC	CASSNTGRGPAF